The clone carrying this T cell receptor beta chain was detected a few times. Its antigen is undetermined. Data came from immunoSEQ multiplex PCR; TCRdb stores just in-frame clones and leaves some out. The sample shows 430,000 or so clones, roughly 87% of them seen only once. The data belong to a study of Ad26.COV2.S vaccination and SARS-CoV-2 variants. At the level of the study: The donor belonged to the COV1001 Ad26.COV2.S trial arm.

Per germline, CDR1 SEHNR and CDR2 FQNEAQ (reference sequence). The CDR3 covers 15 residues. Trimming cost V 6 bases and J 6 bases, with 15 bases left between them. Overall study results and limits: TCR breadth and depth analyses may have underestimated total T cell responses.

The sample's treatment: some 20 received Ad26.COV2.S at low or high dose, single or two shots; about 5 received placebo; per-sample allocation not given. The study sampled participants on day 63 after the first vaccine or placebo injection. The receptor's source is a person aged 18-65 years who received the Ad26.COV2.S COVID-19 vaccine or a placebo. The chain links TRBV7-9 to TRBJ1-6; D possibly corresponds to TRBD1 (6 bases). The input for sequencing was peripheral blood, taken in a trial of Ad26.COV2.S vaccine versus placebo. The CDR3 DNA is TGTGCCAGCAGTGCCTTTGGGGGCGGTAATTCACCCCTCCACTTT. Translating it yields CASSAFGGGNSPLHF.